The next 19 T cell receptor beta chains were all read from a single sample in a study of T cells in Graves' hyperthyroidism and ophthalmopathy. RNA transcripts yielded amplified TCR beta CDR3 regions. When the TCR CDR3 underwent first-round RT-PCR, the HTBI primer set was used. MiXCR, applied by TCRdb to the multiplex PCR reads, yields one record per CDR3 protein. The profile shows fewer than 450,000 distinct CDR3 sequences, about 17% of them singletons. Sequenced material: blood. The origin of the receptors is a woman in her 30s with Graves' hyperthyroidism that later progressed to Graves' ophthalmopathy.

This clonotype was counted only a few times. V is TRBV5-1 and J is TRBJ2-7, with D tentatively TRBD2 (6 bases). V lost 0 bases and J 2 bases, leaving 9 bases between the germline ends. The CDR3 is made up of 14 amino acids. From germline, CDR1 is SGHRS and CDR2 YFSETQ. This chain's CDR3 is CASSLGTNAYEQYF. CDR3 coding DNA: TGCGCCAGCAGCTTGGGGACTAACGCCTACGAGCAGTACTTC.

Many counts were recorded for this clonotype. This chain connects TRBV11-2 to TRBJ2-2; tentative D call: TRBD2 (5 bases). Trimming shortened V by 6 bases and J by 4 bases, and 15 bases separated the two germline ends. CDR3 length: 15 amino acids. CDR1 SGHAT and CDR2 FQNNGV come from the germline V gene. CDR3 sequence reads: CASRRVWGSTGELFF. CDR3 DNA sequence: TGTGCCAGCAGGAGGGTATGGGGAAGCACCGGGGAGCTGTTTTTT.

Concerning this clonotype: This sequence may be a read error, since a much larger clone differs from it by one base. CDR3 DNA sequence: TGTGCCAGTAGTATAGTGGCAGGGAGGGCGAATGAGCAGTTCTTC. It is translated as CASSIVAGRANEQFF. The chain is built from TRBV19 and TRBJ2-1; 7 nucleotides agree with TRBD2. Germline V gives CDR1 LNHDA, CDR2 SQIVND (reference sequence). This CDR3 spans 15 amino acids. J was trimmed by 7 bases and V by 1 base; bases with no gene match: 7.

This clonotype was recorded at least ten times. The chain couples TRBV2 to TRBJ2-3, with D possibly matching TRBD1 (5 bases). Germline assignment: CDR1 SNHLY and CDR2 FYNNEI. V gave up 1 base and J gave up 4 bases, with 9 bases separating them. This CDR3 has 14 residues. The chain's CDR3 is CASSEDRPADTQYF. The CDR3 DNA reads as TGTGCCAGCAGTGAAGACAGGCCGGCAGATACGCAGTATTTT.

The chain joins TRBV24-1 to TRBJ2-2; 8 nucleotides line up with TRBD1. Germline V gene sequence: CDR1 KGHDR, CDR2 SFDVKD. V lost 3 bases and J lost 8; bases outside the gene matches: 10. The CDR3 spans 16 residues. The CDR3, as DNA: TGTGCCACCAGTGATCCCAGGGGACAGGCGTTGGGGGAGCTGTTTTTT. It translates to CATSDPRGQALGELFF.

J is TRBJ2-7 and V is TRBV28; TRBD1 matches at 9 bases. The CDR3 totals 15 residues. V lost 5 bases and J lost 4; bases outside the gene matches: 9. Germline CDR1 MDHEN, CDR2 SYDVKM. The CDR3 sequence is CASSVQMGQGYEQYF. The CDR3 coding sequence is TGTGCCAGCAGTGTCCAGATGGGACAGGGATACGAGCAGTACTTC.

This clonotype was seen only a few times. The chain carries TRBV30 and TRBJ2-2; 8 bases line up with TRBD2. With 3 bases clipped from V and 7 bases from J, the junction kept 7 bases outside the gene matches. Germline V gene sequence: CDR1 GTSNPN, CDR2 SVGIG (reference sequence). The CDR3 is made up of 14 amino acids. CDR3 region: CAWRSSGKYGELFF. CDR3 sequence (DNA): TGTGCCTGGAGAAGTAGCGGGAAATACGGGGAGCTGTTTTTT.

The chain combines TRBV5-1 with TRBJ1-5, with TRBD1 matching over 8 bases. V was pared by 1 base and J by 0 bases, with 9 bases of the junction left unmatched. This CDR3 spans 18 amino acids. The V gene's germline CDR1 is SGHRS and CDR2 YFSETQ. This chain's CDR3 is CASSLLVDRGYSNQPQHF. As DNA, the CDR3 is TGCGCCAGCAGCTTGCTGGTCGACAGGGGATATAGCAATCAGCCCCAGCATTTT.

This clonotype was counted many times. The chain has TRBV7-9 and TRBJ2-5; D is perhaps TRBD1 or TRBD2 (5 bases each). Per the germline V gene, CDR1 is SEHNR and CDR2 is FQNEAQ (reference sequence). V was shortened by 6 bases and J by 5 bases, with 16 bases between the two germline ends. The CDR3 contains 14 residues. Here the CDR3 DNA reads TGTGCCAGCAGTCGAGGTACTGGGACGGAGACCCAGTACTTC. Its translation is CASSRGTGTETQYF. The full variable domain, its missing parts supplied by reference TRBV7-9 and TRBJ2-5, is DTGVSQNPRHKITKRGQNVTFRCDPISEHNRLYWYRQTLGQGPEFLTYFQNEAQLEKSRLLSDRFSAERPKGSFSTLEIQRTEQGDSAMYLCASSRGTGTETQYFGPGTRLLVL.

This clonotype turned up a few times. The gene calls are TRBV7-9 and TRBJ2-5, with D unresolved. V dropped 3 bases and J dropped 4 bases, with 15 bases sitting between them. Germline loops: CDR1 SEHNR, CDR2 FQNEAQ (reference sequence). CDR3 length: 15 amino acids. In nucleotides, the CDR3 is TGTGCCAGCAGCTTTACATCACTCCTTGGAGAGACCCAGTACTTC. It encodes CASSFTSLLGETQYF. Full variable domain (outside the CDR3, taken from reference TRBV7-9 and TRBJ2-5): DTGVSQNPRHKITKRGQNVTFRCDPISEHNRLYWYRQTLGQGPEFLTYFQNEAQLEKSRLLSDRFSAERPKGSFSTLEIQRTEQGDSAMYLCASSFTSLLGETQYFGPGTRLLVL.

This clonotype has ten or more counts. The chain combines TRBV20-1 with TRBJ2-7; D possibly corresponds to TRBD1 (5 bases). Trimming left V 3 bases short and J 5 bases short, with 14 bases between. The CDR3 consists of 13 residues. Germline CDR1 reads DFQATT; CDR2 reads SNEGSKA (reference sequence). CDR3 bases: TGCAGTGCTAGGCGTCAGGGTCGGGACGAGCAGTACTTC. It is translated as CSARRQGRDEQYF.

This clonotype was counted at least ten times. V gene TRBV12-3 or TRBV12-4 combines with J gene TRBJ2-5, with D tentatively TRBD2 (5 bases). V was clipped by 6 bases and J by 2 bases, with 13 bases between them. This CDR3 has 14 residues. CDR3 loop: CASSYGRGQETQYF. Here the CDR3 DNA reads TGTGCCAGCAGCTACGGACGGGGACAAGAGACCCAGTACTTC.

This chain links TRBV9 with TRBJ1-2; tentative D call: TRBD1 (6 bases). The V end was cut by 0 bases, the J end by 6 bases, with 15 bases between. The V gene's germline CDR1 is SGDLS and CDR2 YYNGEE. CDR3 length: 15 residues. CDR3 loop: CASSVGAGAFDGYTF. In nucleotides, the CDR3 is TGTGCCAGCAGCGTAGGGGCAGGGGCGTTCGATGGCTACACCTTC.

This clonotype was recorded many times. The V call is TRBV6-2 or TRBV6-3, the J call TRBJ2-7; D not certain. The CDR3 consists of 14 residues. Germline V gene sequence: CDR1 MNHEY, CDR2 SVGEGT. Trimming took off 0 bases at V and 3 bases at J, with 9 bases between the two ends. The CDR3 nucleotides read TGTGCCAGCAGTTACTCCGCCGGGTTCTACGAGCAGTACTTC. Residues: CASSYSAGFYEQYF.

This clonotype showed up just once. The chain links TRBV6-1 to TRBJ1-5, with D perhaps TRBD1 (5 bases). In germline, CDR1 is MNHNS, CDR2 SASEGT. V gave up 1 base and J gave up 7 bases, with 17 bases separating them. The CDR3 covers 16 residues. CDR3 loop: CASSEGSGRAGQPQHF. The DNA for the CDR3 is TGTGCCAGCAGTGAAGGCTCGGGCAGGGCGGGACAGCCCCAGCATTTT.

This clonotype was observed many times. The rearrangement links TRBV19 to TRBJ1-6; D perhaps matches TRBD1 (5 bases). Per the germline V gene, CDR1 is LNHDA and CDR2 is SQIVND (reference sequence). This CDR3 contains 15 residues. Trimming took 4 bases from V and 6 from J, leaving 13 bases between them. CDR3: CASSTGDRTNSPLHF. CDR3 DNA sequence: TGTGCCAGTAGTACGGGGGACCGCACTAATTCACCCCTCCACTTT.

This clonotype was recorded at least ten times. This sequence joins TRBV5-5 and TRBJ2-2; D perhaps matches TRBD1 (6 bases). Trimming removed 4 bases at V and 3 bases at J, with 16 bases between. The V gene's germline CDR1 is SGHKS and CDR2 YYEKEE (reference sequence). The CDR3 is 16 residues long. The CDR3 spells CASSPHLRQDTGELFF. The CDR3 region has the DNA TGTGCCAGCAGCCCCCACCTGAGACAGGACACCGGGGAGCTGTTTTTT. Based on the CDR3 plus reference TRBV5-5 and TRBJ2-2, the full variable domain is DAGVTQSPTHLIKTRGQQVTLRCSPISGHKSVSWYQQVLGQGPQFIFQYYEKEERGRGNFPDRFSARQFPNYSSELNVNALLLGDSALYLCASSPHLRQDTGELFFGEGSRLTVL.

This clonotype was counted a few times. CDR3 DNA sequence: TGTGCCAGCAGCTTAGCTCTCCCGCGGGAGGGCCCCCCAAACATTCAGTACTTC. Translating it yields CASSLALPREGPPNIQYF. The chain employs TRBV7-2 and TRBJ2-4; TRBD2 aligns across 9 bases. Trimming at V came to 0 bases and at J to 6 bases, leaving 12 bases not matched to a gene. CDR1 SGHTA and CDR2 FQGNSA come from the germline V gene. The CDR3 contains 18 residues.

The rearrangement joins TRBV2 to TRBJ2-7, with D unresolved. The CDR3 length is 13 residues. The V end lost 3 bases, the J end lost 5 bases, and 11 bases lay between the germline ends. The germline CDR1 and CDR2 sequences are SNHLY and FYNNEI. The CDR3 here is CASSEQRRDEQYF. The CDR3 DNA sequence: TGTGCCAGCAGTGAGCAGAGAAGGGACGAGCAGTACTTC.